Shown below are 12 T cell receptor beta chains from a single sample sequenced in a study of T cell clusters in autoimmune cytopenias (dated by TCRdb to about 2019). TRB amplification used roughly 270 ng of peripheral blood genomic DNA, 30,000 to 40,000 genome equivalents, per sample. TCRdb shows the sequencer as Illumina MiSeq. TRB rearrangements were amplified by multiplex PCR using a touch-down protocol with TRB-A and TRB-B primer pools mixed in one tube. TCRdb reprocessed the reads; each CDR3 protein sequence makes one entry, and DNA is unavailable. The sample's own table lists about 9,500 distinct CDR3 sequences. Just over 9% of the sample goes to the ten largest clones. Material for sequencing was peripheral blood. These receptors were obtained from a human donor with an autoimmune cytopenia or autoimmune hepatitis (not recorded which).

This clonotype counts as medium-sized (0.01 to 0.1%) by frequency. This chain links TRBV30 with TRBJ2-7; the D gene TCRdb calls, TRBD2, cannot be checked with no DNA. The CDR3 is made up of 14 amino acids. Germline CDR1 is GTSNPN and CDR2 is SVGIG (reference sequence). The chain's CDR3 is CAWSSLAGVYEQYF.

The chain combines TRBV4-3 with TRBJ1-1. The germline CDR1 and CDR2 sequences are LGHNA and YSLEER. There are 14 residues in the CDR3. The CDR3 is CASSQDETNTEAFF.

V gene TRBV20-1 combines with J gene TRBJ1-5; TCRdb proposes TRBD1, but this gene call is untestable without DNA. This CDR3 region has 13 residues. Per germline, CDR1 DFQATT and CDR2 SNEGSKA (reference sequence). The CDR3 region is CSAGGNSNQPQHF.

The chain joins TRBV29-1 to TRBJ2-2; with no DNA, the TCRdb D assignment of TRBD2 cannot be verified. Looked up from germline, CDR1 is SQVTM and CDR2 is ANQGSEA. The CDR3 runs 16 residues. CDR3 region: CSVETSGVRNTGELFF.

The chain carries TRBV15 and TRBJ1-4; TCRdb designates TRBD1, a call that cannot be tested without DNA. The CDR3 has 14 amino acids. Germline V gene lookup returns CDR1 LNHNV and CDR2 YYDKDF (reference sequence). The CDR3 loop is CATSRDRGVEKLFF.

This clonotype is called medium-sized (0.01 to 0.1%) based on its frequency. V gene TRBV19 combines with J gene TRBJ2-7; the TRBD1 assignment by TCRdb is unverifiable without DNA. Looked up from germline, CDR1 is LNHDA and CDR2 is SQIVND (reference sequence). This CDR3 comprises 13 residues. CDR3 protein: CASSRQVNYEQYF.

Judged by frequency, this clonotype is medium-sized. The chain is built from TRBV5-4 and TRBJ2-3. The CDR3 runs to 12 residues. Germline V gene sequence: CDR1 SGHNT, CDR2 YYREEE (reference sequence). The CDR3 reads CASSFGTDTQYF.

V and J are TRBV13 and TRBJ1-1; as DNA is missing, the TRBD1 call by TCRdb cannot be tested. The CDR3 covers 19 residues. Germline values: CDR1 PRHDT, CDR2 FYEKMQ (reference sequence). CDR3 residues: CASSFNPRLSWGVNTEAFF.

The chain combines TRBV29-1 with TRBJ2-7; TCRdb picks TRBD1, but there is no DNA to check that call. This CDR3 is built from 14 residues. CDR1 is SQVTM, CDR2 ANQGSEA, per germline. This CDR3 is CSAALGQGLNEQYF.

The CDR3 region is CASSFRTSGHDEQFF. The rearrangement links TRBV5-4 to TRBJ2-1; TCRdb calls TRBD2, which cannot be checked without DNA. The CDR3 covers 15 residues. Germline lookup yields CDR1 SGHNT and CDR2 YYREEE (reference sequence).

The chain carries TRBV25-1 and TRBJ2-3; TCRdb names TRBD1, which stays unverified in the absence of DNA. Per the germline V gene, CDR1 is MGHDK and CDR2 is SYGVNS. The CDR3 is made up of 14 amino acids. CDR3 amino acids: CASSESGQGGTQYF. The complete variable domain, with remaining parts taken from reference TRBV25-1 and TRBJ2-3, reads EADIYQTPRYLVIGTGKKITLECSQTMGHDKMYWYQQDPGMELHLIHYSYGVNSTEKGDLSSESTVSRIRTEHFPLTLESARPSHTSQYLCASSESGQGGTQYFGPGTRLTVL.

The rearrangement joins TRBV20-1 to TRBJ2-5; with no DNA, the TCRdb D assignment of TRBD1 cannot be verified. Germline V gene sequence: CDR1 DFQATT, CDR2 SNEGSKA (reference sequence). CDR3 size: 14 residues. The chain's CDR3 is CSARDRVNWETQYF.